The clone carrying this T cell receptor beta chain has ten or more counts. Someone pulled total RNA out of unfractionated whole blood. Individual cDNA molecules had unique molecular identifiers attached to them by the library. TCRdb itself ran the 5' RACE reads through MiXCR, one entry per CDR3 protein. The data contain more than 75,000 distinct CDR3 sequences, less than 20% of them seen just once; the ten biggest clones take up nearly 7%. V lost 5 bases, J lost 1 base, and 5 bases stayed unmatched. Germline lookup yields CDR1 DFQATT and CDR2 SNEGSKA (reference sequence). CDR3 length equals 16 residues. The data stem from a study of human T cells and chemical hapten exposure.

The source is a female donor in good health. The chain joins TRBV20-1 to TRBJ2-4; 13 bases are a match to TRBD2. This chain's CDR3 is CSAGTSGVVAKNIQYF. The CDR3 nucleotides read TGCAGTGCTGGGACTAGCGGGGTTGTTGCCAAAAACATTCAGTACTTC.